The 6 T cell receptor beta chains below were found in one sample sequenced in a study of blood T cell repertoires in COVID-19. TCRdb's copy holds only in-frame clones and misses some; the assay was immunoSEQ multiplex PCR. The repertoire consists of 89,000 or so clones, with 85% occurring once and the leading ten covering about 38%. Sequencing was carried out using peripheral blood. The receptors shown here come from a man older than 75 with acute or convalescent COVID-19.

This chain uses TRBV7-6 with TRBJ1-2; D gene ambiguous. The CDR3 is 13 residues long. In germline, CDR1 is SGHVS, CDR2 FNYEAQ. V lost 5 bases, J lost 6 bases, and 13 bases lay in between. Here the CDR3 reads CASSHRSGDGYTF. CDR3 bases: TGTGCCAGCAGCCATCGGTCCGGTGATGGCTACACCTTC.

The chain couples TRBV5-1 to TRBJ2-7, with a weak D call TRBD1 (5 bases). V lost 4 bases and J 2 bases, leaving 16 bases between the germline ends. Germline V lookup: CDR1 SGHRS, CDR2 YFSETQ. CDR3 length equals 15 residues. Here the CDR3 reads CASSPSPGLTYEQYF. The CDR3 region has the DNA TGCGCCAGCAGCCCGTCACCAGGGCTGACCTACGAGCAGTACTTC.

The chain combines TRBV7-8 with TRBJ2-7; the match to TRBD2 covers 8 bases. CDR1 is SGHVS and CDR2 is FQNEAQ in the germline V gene. V lost 3 bases, J lost 0 bases, and 4 bases stayed unmatched. The CDR3 spans 15 residues. The CDR3 region is CASSLKTSASYEQYF. The CDR3 coding sequence is TGTGCCAGCAGCTTGAAGACTAGCGCCTCCTACGAGCAGTACTTC.

This chain links TRBV27 with TRBJ2-3; no clear D. The V and J ends lost 6 bases and 6 bases respectively, with 22 bases between them. The CDR3 covers 16 residues. Germline values: CDR1 MNHEY, CDR2 SMNVEV (reference sequence). The CDR3, as DNA: TGTGCCAGCAGAACTCTAAGCGCGAAGAACGGGGATACGCAGTATTTT. Translation gives CASRTLSAKNGDTQYF.

This chain joins TRBV3-1 (or the pseudogene TRBV3-2) and TRBJ2-1, with TRBD2 matching over 12 bases. CDR3 length: 17 amino acids. Losses at the gene ends were 1 base for V and 2 bases for J; bases not matched to a gene: 3. Germline V gene sequence: CDR1 LGHDT, CDR2 YNNKEL (reference sequence). CDR3 sequence reads: CASSQAPSGRAYNEQFF. The CDR3 nucleotides are TGTGCCAGCAGCCAAGCACCTAGCGGGAGGGCCTACAATGAGCAGTTCTTC.

This chain joins TRBV7-8 and TRBJ1-1; 8 bases agree with TRBD1. The germline V gene has CDR1 SGHVS and CDR2 FQNEAQ. V gave up 5 bases and J gave up 1 base; unmatched junction bases: 6. This CDR3 has 15 residues. The DNA for the CDR3 is TGTGCCAGCAGCACAAGACAGGGGCCGAACACTGAAGCTTTCTTT. This codes for CASSTRQGPNTEAFF.